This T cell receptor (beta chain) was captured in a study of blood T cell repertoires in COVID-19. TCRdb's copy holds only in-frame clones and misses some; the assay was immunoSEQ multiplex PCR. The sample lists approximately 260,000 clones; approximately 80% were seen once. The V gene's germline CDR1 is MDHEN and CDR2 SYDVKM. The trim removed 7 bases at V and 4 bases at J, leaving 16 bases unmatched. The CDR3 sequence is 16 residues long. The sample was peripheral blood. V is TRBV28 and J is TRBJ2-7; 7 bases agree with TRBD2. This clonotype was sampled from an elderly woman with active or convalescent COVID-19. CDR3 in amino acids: CASKPRGGGGSYEQYF. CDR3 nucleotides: TGTGCCAGCAAGCCCCGCGGGGGTGGGGGATCATACGAGCAGTACTTC.